These T cell receptor beta chains were read from a single sample in a study of blood T cell repertoires in COVID-19. Clones were read by immunoSEQ multiplex PCR, and TCRdb kept only the in-frame ones, dropping some. The repertoire includes roughly 4,900 clones, under 85% of them detected once, and about two fifths sits in the top ten. The sequenced material came from peripheral blood. The receptors originated from a human donor in a cohort sampled during active COVID-19. Both conserved end residues are part of each CDR3. D genes are given only for firm matches. Rows may omit the clone size; those that give it use once, few, many or a size class.

.	TRBD1	TRBV6-5	TRBJ1-4	TGTGCCAGCAGAATTACGACAGGGCCTAATGAAAAACTGTTTTTT	CASRITTGPNEKLFF
once	TRBD1	TRBV27	TRBJ1-4	TGTGCCAGCAGCCGGGACAGGTTCTATGAAAAACTGTTTTTT	CASSRDRFYEKLFF
once	TRBD1	TRBV7-9	TRBJ1-1	TGTGCCAGCAGCTTGACCCAGGGGGCAACTGAAGCTTTCTTT	CASSLTQGATEAFF
.	.	TRBV18	TRBJ2-1	TGTGCCAGCTCACCTACTAGAAACAATGAGCAGTTCTTC	CASSPTRNNEQFF
medium-sized	TRBD1	TRBV29-1	TRBJ1-1	TGCAGCGTGCCAGAGGGGGCTAGGAACACTGAAGCTTTCTTT	CSVPEGARNTEAFF
hyperexpanded	TRBD1	TRBV6-5	TRBJ1-5	TGTGCCAGCAGTAGGGGGACAGGTAATCAGCCCCAGCATTTT	CASSRGTGNQPQHF
few	.	TRBV21-1	TRBJ2-7	TGTGCCAGAGTCGAGGGGGGGACGAGCTCCTACGAGCAGTACTTC	CARVEGGTSSYEQYF
.	TRBD2	TRBV9	TRBJ2-3	TGTGCCAGCAGCGGTACTAGCGGGGGGGCGGGACACACAGATACGCAGTATTTT	CASSGTSGGAGHTDTQYF
.	.	TRBV6-2/TRBV6-3	TRBJ2-5	TGTGCCAGCAGTTACCCCCAGGGGATAGTCCAAGAGACCCAGTACTTC	CASSYPQGIVQETQYF
.	.	TRBV6-6	TRBJ1-1	TGTGCCAGCAGCTCACAAGGGAGCACTGAAGCTTTCTTT	CASSSQGSTEAFF
once	.	TRBV5-6	TRBJ2-7	TGTGCCAGCAGCTTGCCTACGAGCTCCTACGAGCAGTACTTC	CASSLPTSSYEQYF
.	.	TRBV30	TRBJ1-5	TGTGCCTGGAGTGGTACTGGTAATCAGCCCCAGCATTTT	CAWSGTGNQPQHF
few	TRBD2	TRBV7-6	TRBJ2-5	TGTGCCAGCAGCGGAAAGGGACTAGCGGTGCAAGAGACCCAGTACTTC	CASSGKGLAVQETQYF
.	.	TRBV27	TRBJ2-7	TGTGCCAGCAGTCCCACGATAACCAGTTACGAGCAGTACTTC	CASSPTITSYEQYF
.	.	TRBV5-6	TRBJ2-1	TGTGCCAGCAGCCCGATCGGAGCGCGGGGAGACAATGAGCAGTTCTTC	CASSPIGARGDNEQFF
.	.	TRBV14	TRBJ2-7	TGTGCCAGCAGCCCATCGGGGGTTTGGTACGAGCAGTACTTC	CASSPSGVWYEQYF
.	.	TRBV7-9	TRBJ1-3	TGTGCCAGCAGCTTAGCGAGGGGGACGGTCTCTGGAAACACCATATATTTT	CASSLARGTVSGNTIYF
.	.	TRBV6-1	TRBJ2-7	TGTGCCAGCAGTGAAACCGTACTATACGAGCAGTACTTC	CASSETVLYEQYF
.	.	TRBV4-2	TRBJ1-2	TGTGCCAGCAGTGGACAGTTAAACTATGGCTACACCTTC	CASSGQLNYGYTF
.	.	TRBV6-2/TRBV6-3	TRBJ1-1	TGTGCCAGCAGTCCACTTCGTACTGAAGCTTTCTTT	CASSPLRTEAFF
.	.	TRBV14	TRBJ1-6	TGTGCCAGCAGCCCTAGGACGGGGAATTCACCCCTCCACTTT	CASSPRTGNSPLHF
.	.	TRBV7-8	TRBJ2-3	TGTGCCAGCAGCTTAGAGCGGAATACGCAGTATTTT	CASSLERNTQYF
.	TRBD1	TRBV29-1	TRBJ1-2	TGCAGCGTGGAGACAGGGTCCTTCTATGGCTACACCTTC	CSVETGSFYGYTF
.	.	TRBV4-3	TRBJ1-1	TGCGCCAGCAGCCAGGAAGCGGAGACTGAAGCTTTCTTT	CASSQEAETEAFF
.	TRBD2	TRBV2	TRBJ2-5	TGTGCCAGCGGACAGACTAGCGCACAGCAAGAGACCCAGTACTTC	CASGQTSAQQETQYF
.	.	TRBV7-9	TRBJ1-1	TGTGCCAGCAGCCTTAACACTGAAGCTTTCTTT	CASSLNTEAFF
.	.	TRBV7-9	TRBJ1-1	TGTGCCAGCAGCTTCCCGGTCCGAACTGAAGCTTTCTTT	CASSFPVRTEAFF
.	.	TRBV3-1/TRBV3-2	TRBJ2-7	TGTGCCAGCAGCCAGGGTCTAGTAAGCTACGAGCAGTACTTC	CASSQGLVSYEQYF
few	.	TRBV24-1	TRBJ2-7	TGTGCCACCAGTGATCAGCCAGGGGTATACGAGCAGTACTTC	CATSDQPGVYEQYF
.	.	TRBV6-5	TRBJ2-7	TGTGCCAGCAACTTAGGTGCTGGAGTAGGGGGCGAGCAGTACTTC	CASNLGAGVGGEQYF
once	.	TRBV14	TRBJ1-2	TGTGCCAGCAGCCCTGAACAATCCCCCTATGGCTACACCTTC	CASSPEQSPYGYTF
.	.	TRBV14	TRBJ2-5	TGTGCCAGCAGCGGTGCGGGGAAAGAGACCCAGTACTTC	CASSGAGKETQYF
.	TRBD1	TRBV5-1	TRBJ1-6	TGCGCCAGCAAAGGACAGGAAAGCTCCTATAATTCACCCCTCCACTTT	CASKGQESSYNSPLHF
.	.	TRBV7-6	TRBJ2-7	TGTGCCAGCAGCTTTTATGGGGCGGAGGAGCAGTACTTC	CASSFYGAEEQYF